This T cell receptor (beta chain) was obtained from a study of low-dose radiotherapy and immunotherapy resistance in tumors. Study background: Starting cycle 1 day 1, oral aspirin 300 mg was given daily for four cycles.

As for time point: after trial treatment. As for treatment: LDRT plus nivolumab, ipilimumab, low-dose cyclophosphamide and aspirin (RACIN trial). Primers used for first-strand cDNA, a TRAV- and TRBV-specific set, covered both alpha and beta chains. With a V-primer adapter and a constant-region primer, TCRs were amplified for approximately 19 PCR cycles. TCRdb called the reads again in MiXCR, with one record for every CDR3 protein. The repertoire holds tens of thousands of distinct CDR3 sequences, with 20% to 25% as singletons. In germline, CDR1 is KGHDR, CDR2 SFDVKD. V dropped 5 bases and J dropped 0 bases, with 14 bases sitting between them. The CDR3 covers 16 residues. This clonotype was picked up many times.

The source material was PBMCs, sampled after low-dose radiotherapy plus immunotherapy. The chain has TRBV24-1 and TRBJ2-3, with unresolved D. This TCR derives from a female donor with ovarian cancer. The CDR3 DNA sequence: TGTGCCACCAGTGGAACAGCTCGTCCTAGCACAGATACGCAGTATTTT. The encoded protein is CATSGTARPSTDTQYF.